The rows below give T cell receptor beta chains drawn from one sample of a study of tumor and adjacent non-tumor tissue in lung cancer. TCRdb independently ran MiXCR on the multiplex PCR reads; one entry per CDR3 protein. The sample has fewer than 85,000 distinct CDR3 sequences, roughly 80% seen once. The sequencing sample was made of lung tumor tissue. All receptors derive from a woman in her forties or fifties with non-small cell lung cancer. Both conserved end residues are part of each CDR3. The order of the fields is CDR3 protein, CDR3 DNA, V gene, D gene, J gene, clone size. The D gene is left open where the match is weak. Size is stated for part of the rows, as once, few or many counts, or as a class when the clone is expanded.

CARCMNTDTQYF	TGTGCCAGATGTATGAACACAGATACGCAGTATTTT	TRBV12-3/TRBV12-4	-	TRBJ2-3	once
CSVEQTVGLRTMNTEAFF	TGCAGCGTTGAACAGACAGTGGGCCTAAGAACCATGAACACTGAGGCTTTCTTT	TRBV29-1	-	TRBJ1-1	-
CSARATSVSGNEQFF	TGTAGTGCTAGGGCGACTAGCGTGAGTGGGAATGAGCAGTTCTTC	TRBV20-1	TRBD2	TRBJ2-1	once
CSVVLGYGYTF	TGCAGCGTTGTTCTCGGCTATGGCTACACCTTC	TRBV29-1	-	TRBJ1-2	-
CAAAFMGQGSNQPQHF	TGTGCCGCCGCCTTCATGGGGCAGGGGAGCAATCAGCCCCAGCATTTT	TRBV28	-	TRBJ1-5	many
CASRSGTENSEQFF	TGTGCCAGCAGATCAGGGACAGAAAACAGTGAGCAGTTCTTC	TRBV14	TRBD1	TRBJ2-1	-
CSARDNSGLAAFTYYNEQLF	TGCAGTGCTAGAGATAACTCCGGGCTGGCGGCATTTACCTACTACAATGAACAGTTATTC	TRBV20-1	-	TRBJ2-1	-
CNVLGTDQEAQYF	TGCAACGTTCTGGGGACAGACCAAGAGGCCCAGTACTTC	TRBV29-1	TRBD1	TRBJ2-5	-
CAISESVELNEQFF	TGTGCCATCAGTGAGTCGGTGGAGTTGAATGAACAGTTCTTC	TRBV10-3	-	TRBJ2-1	-
CSARDGIVGGPYEQYF	TGCAGTGCTAGAGATGGAATAGTGGGAGGGCCCTACGAGCAGTACTTC	TRBV20-1	TRBD2	TRBJ2-7	-
CSAARTGSYKQCF	TGCAGTGCTGCAAGGACAGGGAGCTACAAGCAGTGCTTC	TRBV20-1	TRBD1	TRBJ2-7	-
CASRKPAGELFF	TGTGCCAGCAGAAAGCCGGCCGGGGAGCTGTTTTTT	TRBV28	-	TRBJ2-2	many
CARSGTNGSTNEQFF	TGTGCCAGAAGCGGGACTAACGGGAGCACCAATGAGCAGTTCTTC	TRBV28	TRBD2	TRBJ2-1	-
CSAIPGSNQPQHF	TGCAGTGCTATTCCTGGGAGCAATCAACCCCAGCATTTT	TRBV20-1	-	TRBJ1-5	-
CSAWALGSSVANVPTF	-	TRBV29-1	-	TRBJ2-6	-
CSVVRDEGTDTQYF	TGCAGCGTTGTGCGGGACGAGGGCACGGATACGCAGTATTTT	TRBV29-1	-	TRBJ2-3	-
CSLGVGTSGSNGQFF	TGCAGCCTTGGGGTCGGGACTAGCGGAAGTAATGGGCAGTTCTTC	TRBV20-1	TRBD2	TRBJ2-1	-
CSAAWTSTTDTQYF	TGCAGTGCGGCTTGGACTAGTACGACAGATACGCAGTATTTT	TRBV20-1	TRBD2	TRBJ2-3	-
CVSGLATRTGNNEQFF	TGTGTTAGTGGTTTGGCCACCAGGACAGGCAACAATGAGCAGTTCTTC	TRBV12-5	TRBD1	TRBJ2-1	-
CSVRLGLPHDEQLF	TGCAGTGTTAGATTGGGACTACCACACGATGAGCAGCTCTTC	TRBV20-1	TRBD2	TRBJ2-1	-
CASSTRFAAGTDTQYF	TGTGCCAGCAGCACCAGATTCGCTGCAGGCACAGATACACAGTATTTT	TRBV5-6	-	TRBJ2-3	-
CASNQDKRDKGPSGELFF	TGCGCCAGCAACCAAGATAAAAGGGACAAGGGCCCCTCCGGGGAGCTGTTTTTT	TRBV4-1	-	TRBJ2-2	-
CSVRSAGIVYEEFF	TGCAGCGTTAGGAGCGCCGGGATAGTCTATGAGGAGTTCTTC	TRBV29-1	-	TRBJ2-1	-
CASSLTGNPYNEQFF	TGTGCCAGTAGCTTAACGGGAAACCCCTACAATGAGCAGTTCTTC	TRBV11-2	-	TRBJ2-1	-
CASSLDREDEQYF	TGTGCCAGCAGCTTAGACAGGGAGGACGAGCAGTACTTC	TRBV11-2	-	TRBJ2-7	-
CSARDLGGYNEQFF	TGCAGTGCTAGAGATCTTGGCGGATACAATGAGCAGTTCTTC	TRBV20-1	-	TRBJ2-1	many
CASSATGGTVVFF	TGTGCCAGCAGTGCGACAGGGGGCACTGTAGTTTTCTTT	TRBV12-3/TRBV12-4	TRBD1	TRBJ1-1	-
CSVADGEVFF	TGCAGTGTGGCAGACGGGGAAGTGTTTTTT	TRBV20-1	-	TRBJ2-2	-
CSAREVGNSPLHF	TGCAGTGCTAGAGAAGTTGGAAATTCACCCCTCCACTTT	TRBV20-1	-	TRBJ1-6	-
CASRGAGMDMQYF	TGTGCCAGCAGGGGGGCAGGGATGGATATGCAGTATTTT	TRBV11-1	-	TRBJ2-3	few
CSASNLRDSQETQYF	TGCAGTGCTAGCAACCTCCGGGACAGCCAAGAGACCCAGTACTTC	TRBV20-1	TRBD1	TRBJ2-5	medium-sized
CTSSQVIKRDDTDTQYF	TGCACCAGCAGCCAAGTTATTAAACGGGACGACACAGATACGCAGTATTTT	TRBV1	-	TRBJ2-3	-
CASSLDSNGSSYEQYF	TGTGCCAGCAGCTTAGATAGTAACGGGAGTTCCTACGAGCAGTACTTC	TRBV11-1	-	TRBJ2-7	-
CSGGDISYEEYF	TGCAGCGGGGGGGACATTTCCTACGAGGAGTACTTT	TRBV29-1	-	TRBJ2-7	few
CTAQTGEGYYGYTF	TGCACTGCTCAAACAGGGGAGGGATACTATGGCTACACCTTC	TRBV20-1	TRBD1	TRBJ1-2	-
CASSRGADATGELFF	TGCGCCAGCAGCCGGGGGGCGGATGCCACCGGGGAGCTGTTTTTT	TRBV5-1	-	TRBJ2-2	-
CSVEFELAGAEQYF	TGCAGCGTAGAATTCGAACTAGCGGGAGCCGAGCAGTACTTC	TRBV29-1	TRBD2	TRBJ2-7	-
CASSEAGTAGNTIYF	TGTGCCAGCAGTGAAGCGGGGACAGCTGGAAACACCATATATTTT	TRBV6-1	TRBD1	TRBJ1-3	many
CSARDQRQGYQPQHF	TGTAGTGCTAGAGACCAGCGGCAGGGTTATCAGCCCCAGCATTTT	TRBV20-1	-	TRBJ1-5	-
CVSSLGLYHQFF	TGTGTCAGCAGCTTGGGACTCTACCATCAGTTCTTC	TRBV11-2	-	TRBJ2-1	once